These T cell receptor beta chains were read from a single sample in a study of blood T cell repertoires in COVID-19. Repertoires were generated with immunoSEQ multiplex PCR, while TCRdb's copy carries only in-frame clones and drops some. The data contain about 300,000 clones, approximately 89% of them seen just once; the ten biggest clones take up less than 3.5%. Sequenced sample: PBMCs or T cells enriched from blood (not recorded which). The receptors stem from a woman aged 50 to 65 who had been exposed to COVID-19. Both conserved end residues are part of each CDR3.

V	J	CDR3
TRBV27	TRBJ1-3	CASSLTGVSGNTIYF
TRBV3-1/TRBV3-2	TRBJ2-6	CASSGQLGISGANVLTF
TRBV7-9	TRBJ2-7	CASSFLAGGPYEQYF
TRBV5-1	TRBJ1-1	CASSLDSEAFF
TRBV4-2	TRBJ1-5	CASSQDGRGEQPQHF
TRBV28	TRBJ2-2	CASSRQGRTGELFF
TRBV18	TRBJ1-1	CASSLGGFAATEAFF
TRBV5-8	TRBJ1-3	CATDTGAGNTIYF
TRBV30	TRBJ1-3	CAWSVGGTASGNTIYF
TRBV11-3	TRBJ2-7	CASSPVGGRTYEQYF
TRBV28	TRBJ1-1	CASSPTLNTEAFF
TRBV4-1	TRBJ1-2	CASSQTTGTGRGGYTF
TRBV11-2	TRBJ2-1	CASSLDLEIYNEQFF
TRBV27	TRBJ2-7	CASSHRDSIYEQYF
TRBV5-1	TRBJ2-5	CASSSQGPETQYF
TRBV5-1	TRBJ2-3	CASSPGTQGLSDTQYF
TRBV4-2	TRBJ2-5	CASSQDLVGLRQETQYF
TRBV4-2	TRBJ1-3	CASSQFPGGNTIYF
TRBV14	TRBJ1-6	CASSQERRTVSSYNSPLHF
TRBV23-1	TRBJ2-4	CASSQWSSGAKNIQYF
TRBV7-8	TRBJ1-6	CASSGRTGSPLHF
TRBV2	TRBJ1-1	CASSEGRGLNTEAFF
TRBV7-2	TRBJ2-1	CASSPARESYNEQFF
TRBV28	TRBJ1-6	CASSLIYSNSPLHF
TRBV7-9	TRBJ1-2	CASSPDRDGYTF
TRBV12-3/TRBV12-4	TRBJ2-3	CASRREVDTQYF
TRBV19	TRBJ2-5	CASSNPQGAQEETQYF
TRBV3-1/TRBV3-2	TRBJ1-2	CASSQELAGPNYGYTF
TRBV28	TRBJ2-1	CASRPGTGAYNEQFF